This TCR beta chain emerged from a study of CD8+ T cells in alopecia areata. Overall study context: Tofacitinib ran 6 to 18 months, followed by 6 months off drug.

The CDR3 extends over 13 amino acids. V was trimmed by 5 bases and J by 6 bases, leaving 16 bases between them. CDR1 is SQVTM and CDR2 is ANQGSEA in the germline V gene. The treatment is: oral pan-JAK inhibitor, 5-10 mg twice daily. cDNA serving as the sequencing template came from extracted, reverse transcribed RNA. Sequenced by immunoSEQ multiplex PCR; TCRdb stores in-frame clones only, minus some. Of 150,000 to 250,000 clones listed, 50% to 60% are singletons. The TCR was taken from a human donor with alopecia areata. The sequencing used CD4+ T cells sorted from blood, collected at week 4, from a patient treated with tofacitinib. This chain joins TRBV29-1 and TRBJ1-1; perhaps TRBD1 as D (5 bases). The CDR3 sequence is CSVSQGVGAEAFF. CDR3 in DNA: TGCAGCGTTTCGCAGGGCGTAGGGGCTGAAGCTTTCTTT.